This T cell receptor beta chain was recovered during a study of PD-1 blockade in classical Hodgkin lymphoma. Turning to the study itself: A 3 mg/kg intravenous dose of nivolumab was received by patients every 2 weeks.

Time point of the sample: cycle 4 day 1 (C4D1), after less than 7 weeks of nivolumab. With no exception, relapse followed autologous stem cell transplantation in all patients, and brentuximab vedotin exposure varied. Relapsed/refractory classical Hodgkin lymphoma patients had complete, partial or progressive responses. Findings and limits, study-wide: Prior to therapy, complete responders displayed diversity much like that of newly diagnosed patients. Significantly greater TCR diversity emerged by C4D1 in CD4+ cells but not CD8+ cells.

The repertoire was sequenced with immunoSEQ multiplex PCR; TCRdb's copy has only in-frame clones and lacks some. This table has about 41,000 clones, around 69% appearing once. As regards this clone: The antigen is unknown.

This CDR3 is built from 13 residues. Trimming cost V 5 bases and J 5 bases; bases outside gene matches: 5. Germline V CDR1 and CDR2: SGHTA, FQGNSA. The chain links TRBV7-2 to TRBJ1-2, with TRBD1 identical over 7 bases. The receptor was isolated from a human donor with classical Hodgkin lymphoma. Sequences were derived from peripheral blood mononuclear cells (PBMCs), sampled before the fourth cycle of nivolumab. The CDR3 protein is CASSQTRGYGYTF. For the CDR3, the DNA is TGTGCCAGCAGCCAAACCAGGGGGTATGGCTACACCTTC.